This T cell receptor (beta chain) was recorded in a study of T cells in Graves' hyperthyroidism and ophthalmopathy. Overall study findings and caveats: The blood repertoire included most of the expanded thyroid clonotypes above 0.001. By a 13 V-J model, ophthalmopathy was set apart from stable hyperthyroidism.

Trimming pared 5 bases from V and 0 bases from J, leaving 17 bases between. The germline gives CDR1 SGHTA, CDR2 FQGNSA. The CDR3 runs to 17 residues. Participants, patients aged 18 to 65, had newly diagnosed hyperthyroidism with a duration under 2 months. Uncontrolled infection, other autoimmune disease, pregnancy or lactation led to exclusion. The CDR3 regions of TCR beta were amplified from RNA transcripts. First-round RT-PCR targeting the TCR CDR3 was performed with the HTBI primer set. TCRdb reanalysed the multiplex PCR reads using MiXCR and keeps one entry per CDR3 protein. The table has about 580,000 distinct CDR3 sequences, 40% to 55% seen once. In the case of this clonotype: Antigen specificity is unknown.

Sequencing input: peripheral blood or thyroid tissue (not recorded which). The clonotype originates from a woman in her late teens or twenties with Graves' hyperthyroidism. The chain is built from TRBV7-2 and TRBJ1-5; weak D call: TRBD1 (5 bases). CDR3 region: CASSVGSGDFSNQPQHF. The CDR3 nucleotides read TGTGCCAGCAGCGTAGGATCCGGGGACTTTAGCAATCAGCCCCAGCATTTT.